These 16 T cell receptor beta chains were all obtained from the same sample, sequenced in a study of cytomegalovirus exposure and HLA in healthy donors. The PCR made use of 60 Vbeta and 13 Jbeta primers. Profiling relied on immunoSEQ multiplex PCR, and the TCRdb table lists in-frame clones only, not all of them. This table has about 170,000 clones, approximately 70% appearing once. The sequenced sample was PBMCs. The receptors stem from a woman between 18 and 29 years old in good health and CMV-seropositive.

The chain carries TRBV13 and TRBJ2-2; a weak D match, TRBD1 (6 bases). The CDR3 is 15 amino acids. CDR1 is PRHDT, CDR2 FYEKMQ, per germline (reference sequence). The V end lost 5 bases, the J end lost 5 bases, and 15 bases lay between the germline ends. The CDR3 DNA reads TGTGCCAGCAGCCCAGGCAGGGGCGAGACCGGGGAGCTGTTTTTT. Protein product: CASSPGRGETGELFF. Supplemented by reference TRBV13 and TRBJ2-2, the full variable domain reads AAGVIQSPRHLIKEKRETATLKCYPIPRHDTVYWYQQGPGQDPQFLISFYEKMQSDKGSIPDRFSAQQFSDYHSELNMSSLELGDSALYFCASSPGRGETGELFFGEGSRLTVL.

The chain couples TRBV9 to TRBJ2-2; 9 bases are a match to TRBD1. Germline V CDR1 and CDR2: SGDLS, YYNGEE. CDR3 size: 15 residues. The J segment lost 1 base and the V segment lost 2 bases, leaving 0 bases of the junction unmatched. Here the CDR3 DNA reads TGTGCCAGCAGCGTGACAGGGGGGAACACCGGGGAGCTGTTTTTT. Protein product: CASSVTGGNTGELFF.

This clone was picked up a small number of times. A junction boundary mismatches the germline segment, possibly from a read error. The chain has TRBV7-3 and TRBJ2-2, with TRBD1 identical over 8 bases. This CDR3 has 16 amino acids. Germline CDR1 is SGHTA and CDR2 is FQGTGA. The CDR3 DNA follows: TGTGCCAGCAGGTTAACGGGGGACAGGCTCACCGGGGAGCTGTTTTTT. Protein: CASRLTGDRLTGELFF. Complete variable domain (other parts from reference TRBV7-3 and TRBJ2-2): GAGVSQTPSNKVTEKGKYVELRCDPISGHTALYWYRQSLGQGPEFLIYFQGTGAADDSGLPNDRFFAVRPEGSVSTLKIQRTERGDSAVYLCASRLTGDRLTGELFFGEGSRLTVL.

The chain combines TRBV28 with TRBJ2-1, with D possibly TRBD2 on 7 matching bases. Germline-derived CDR1 and CDR2 are MDHEN and SYDVKM. The CDR3 runs 13 residues. Trimming took off 5 bases at V and 7 bases at J, with 12 bases between the two ends. CDR3 in DNA: TGTGCCAGCAGTCCCGGGGGGCTGAATGAGCAGTTCTTC. Amino acid sequence: CASSPGGLNEQFF.

This chain joins TRBV25-1 and TRBJ1-3; unclear D gene. Germline CDR1 MGHDK, CDR2 SYGVNS. V lost 7 bases and J lost 10, with 11 bases in between. The CDR3 has 11 residues. The CDR3 region has the DNA TGTGCCAGCATGGGGAGCGGGACCATATATTTT. Protein product: CASMGSGTIYF. The full variable domain, completed using reference TRBV25-1 and TRBJ1-3, is EADIYQTPRYLVIGTGKKITLECSQTMGHDKMYWYQQDPGMELHLIHYSYGVNSTEKGDLSSESTVSRIRTEHFPLTLESARPSHTSQYLCASMGSGTIYFGEGSWLTVV.

This clone occurred a few times. This chain uses TRBV4-3 with TRBJ1-1; 8 positions match TRBD1. Unmatched junction bases numbered 18, after V lost 1 base and J lost 5 bases. This CDR3 has 19 amino acids. In germline, CDR1 is LGHNA, CDR2 YSLEER. The DNA of the CDR3 is TGCGCCAGCAGCCAAGGCCCAATAAGGACAGGGTTGTCGGAGACTGAAGCTTTCTTT. This translates into CASSQGPIRTGLSETEAFF.

The chain couples TRBV18 to TRBJ1-3; no clear D gene. Germline CDR1 reads KGHSH; CDR2 reads LQKENI. CDR3 length: 14 amino acids. The V gene lost 2 bases and the J gene lost 0 bases, with 5 bases spanning the gap. CDR3 bases: TGTGCCAGCTCACCAGCCAGCTCTGGAAACACCATATATTTT. It codes for CASSPASSGNTIYF.

Worth noting for this clone: Its ends do not fully match the called genes, so a read error is possible. The gene calls are TRBV6-5 and TRBJ1-4; maybe TRBD1 (5 bases). This CDR3 spans 15 amino acids. Looked up from germline, CDR1 is MNHEY and CDR2 is SVGAGI. CDR3 DNA: TGTGCCGGCAGTTACGAAGGGGCCTCTAATGAAAAACTGTTTTTT. It translates to CAGSYEGASNEKLFF.

The rearrangement uses TRBV9 and TRBJ2-7, with D possibly TRBD2 on 6 matching bases. Germline CDR1 SGDLS, CDR2 YYNGEE. Trimming took off 4 bases at V and 5 bases at J, with 16 bases between the two ends. CDR3 length: 14 amino acids. The CDR3: CASSPWPGGDEQYF. The CDR3 bases are TGTGCCAGCAGCCCTTGGCCCGGGGGTGACGAGCAGTACTTC.

The table lists this clone with a few counts. The genes are TRBV5-1 and TRBJ2-7; 9 positions match TRBD1. Trimming at V came to 1 base and at J to 3 bases, leaving 2 bases not matched to a gene. This CDR3 has 14 amino acids. CDR1 SGHRS and CDR2 YFSETQ come from the germline V gene. This CDR3 reads CASSLRQGDYEQYF. In DNA form, the CDR3 reads TGCGCCAGCAGCTTGAGACAGGGGGACTACGAGCAGTACTTC.

This clone has more than one count but fewer than ten. V gene TRBV7-9 combines with J gene TRBJ2-7; maybe TRBD2 (6 bases). Trimming took 5 bases from V and 3 from J, leaving 17 bases between them. This CDR3 region has 15 residues. Germline CDR1 is SEHNR and CDR2 is FQNEAQ (reference sequence). This CDR3 is CASSPRGNMNYEQYF. The CDR3 DNA reads TGTGCCAGCAGCCCTCGGGGGAATATGAACTACGAGCAGTACTTC.

The chain links TRBV7-2 to TRBJ1-3; unclear D gene. The length of the CDR3 is 19 residues. V was trimmed by 1 base and J by 3 bases, leaving 22 bases between them. Germline CDR1 reads SGHTA; CDR2 reads FQGNSA. The CDR3 protein is CASSLGPFRGRRFGNTIYF. The CDR3 nucleotides read TGTGCCAGCAGCTTAGGCCCTTTTCGAGGGAGGAGATTTGGAAACACCATATATTTT.

The chain couples TRBV5-1 to TRBJ2-2; TRBD2 matches at 12 bases. Trimming at V came to 4 bases and at J to 6 bases, leaving 7 bases not matched to a gene. Germline lookup yields CDR1 SGHRS and CDR2 YFSETQ. The CDR3 is 16 amino acids. CDR3 nucleotide sequence: TGCGCCAGCAGCGGCTCTAGCGGGGGGGCCCCCGGGGAGCTGTTTTTT. It translates to CASSGSSGGAPGELFF.

In the case of this clone: Different DNA sequences within this sample yield the same CDR3. The chain recombines TRBV23-1 with TRBJ2-7, with D possibly being TRBD1 (5 bases). TRBV23-1 is assigned to the ORF class and has an uncertain function. CDR3 length equals 13 residues. V was pared by 6 bases and J by 3 bases, with 12 bases between. CDR3 amino acids: CASSPRELYEQYF. The CDR3 bases are TGCGCCAGCAGCCCCAGGGAACTCTACGAGCAGTACTTC.

This chain uses TRBV28 with TRBJ2-7; 10 bases line up with TRBD2. From germline, CDR1 is MDHEN and CDR2 SYDVKM. This CDR3 contains 14 residues. V lost 7 bases and J lost 2; bases outside the gene matches: 5. The chain's CDR3 is CASIPSGGTYEQYF. For the CDR3, the DNA is TGTGCCAGCATACCTAGCGGGGGAACCTACGAGCAGTACTTC.

The chain recombines TRBV15 with TRBJ1-5; 9 bases are shared with TRBD1. Germline V gene sequence: CDR1 LNHNV, CDR2 YYDKDF (reference sequence). This CDR3 has 15 residues. Unmatched junction bases numbered 5, after V lost 3 bases and J lost 5 bases. CDR3 DNA: TGTGCCACCAGCAGCCGGACAGGGGTCGATCAGCCCCAGCATTTT. Protein sequence: CATSSRTGVDQPQHF. Supplemented by reference TRBV15 and TRBJ1-5, the full variable domain reads DAMVIQNPRYQVTQFGKPVTLSCSQTLNHNVMYWYQQKSSQAPKLLFHYYDKDFNNEADTPDNFQSRRPNTSFCFLDIRSPGLGDTAMYLCATSSRTGVDQPQHFGDGTRLSIL.